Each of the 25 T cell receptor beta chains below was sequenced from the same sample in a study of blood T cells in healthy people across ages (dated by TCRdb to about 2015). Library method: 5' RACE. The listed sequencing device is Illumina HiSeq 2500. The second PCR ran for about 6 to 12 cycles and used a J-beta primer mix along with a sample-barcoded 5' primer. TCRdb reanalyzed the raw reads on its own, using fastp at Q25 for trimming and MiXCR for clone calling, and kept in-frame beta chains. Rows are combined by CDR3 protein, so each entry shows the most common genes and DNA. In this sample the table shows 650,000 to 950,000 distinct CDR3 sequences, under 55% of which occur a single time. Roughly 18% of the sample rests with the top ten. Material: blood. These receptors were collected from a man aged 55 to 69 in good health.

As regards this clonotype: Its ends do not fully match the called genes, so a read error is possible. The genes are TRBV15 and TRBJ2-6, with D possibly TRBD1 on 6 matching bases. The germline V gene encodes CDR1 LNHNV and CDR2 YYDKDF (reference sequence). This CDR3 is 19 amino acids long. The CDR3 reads CVTSRAPGTPASGANVLTF. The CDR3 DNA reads TGTGTCACCAGCAGGGCCCCAGGGACACCGGCTTCTGGGGCCAACGTCCTGACTTTC.

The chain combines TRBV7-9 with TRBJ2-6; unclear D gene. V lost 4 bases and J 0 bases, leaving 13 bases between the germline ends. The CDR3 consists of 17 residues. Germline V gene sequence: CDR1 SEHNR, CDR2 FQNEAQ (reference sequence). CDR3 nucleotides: TGTGCCAGCAGCTCAGCGTGGCGAACCTCTGGGGCCAACGTCCTGACTTTC. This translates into CASSSAWRTSGANVLTF.

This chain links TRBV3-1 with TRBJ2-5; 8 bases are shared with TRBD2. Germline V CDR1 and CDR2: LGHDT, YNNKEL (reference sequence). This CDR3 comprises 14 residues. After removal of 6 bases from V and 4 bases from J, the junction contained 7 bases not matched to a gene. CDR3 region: CASRHRGGLETQYF. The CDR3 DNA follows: TGTGCCAGCAGGCATCGGGGGGGCCTAGAGACCCAGTACTTC.

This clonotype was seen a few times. This CDR3 is CSAPGQQKKGYEQYF. The CDR3 DNA sequence: TGCAGTGCGCCGGGACAGCAGAAGAAAGGGTACGAGCAGTACTTC. The chain couples TRBV20-1 to TRBJ2-7; 7 nucleotides match TRBD1. The V gene end was trimmed by 6 bases and the J gene end by 4 bases; junction bases not matched to a gene: 15. CDR1 is DFQATT and CDR2 is SNEGSKA in the germline V gene (reference sequence). This CDR3 comprises 15 residues.

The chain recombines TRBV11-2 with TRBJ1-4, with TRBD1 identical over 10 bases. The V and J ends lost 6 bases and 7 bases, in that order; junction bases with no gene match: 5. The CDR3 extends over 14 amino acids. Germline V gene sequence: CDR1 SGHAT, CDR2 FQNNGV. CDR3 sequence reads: CASSWDRGSEKLFF. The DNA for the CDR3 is TGTGCCAGCAGTTGGGACAGGGGATCTGAAAAACTGTTTTTT.

The chain's CDR3 is CASNLGGAGGSPLHF. CDR3 DNA sequence: TGTGCCAGCAATTTGGGGGGGGCTGGGGGTTCACCCCTCCACTTT. This chain links TRBV6-4 with TRBJ1-6, with a weak D call TRBD1 (6 bases). The germline V and J ends were trimmed by 7 bases and 9 bases, with 19 bases remaining between them. Germline V gene sequence: CDR1 MRHNA, CDR2 SNTAGT. This CDR3 has 15 residues.

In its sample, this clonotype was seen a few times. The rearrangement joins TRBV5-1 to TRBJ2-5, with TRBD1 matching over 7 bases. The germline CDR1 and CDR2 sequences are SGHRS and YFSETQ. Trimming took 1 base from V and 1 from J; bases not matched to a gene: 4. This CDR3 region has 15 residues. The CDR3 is CASSLTGATQETQYF. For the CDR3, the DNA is TGCGCCAGCAGCTTGACAGGGGCAACCCAAGAGACCCAGTACTTC.

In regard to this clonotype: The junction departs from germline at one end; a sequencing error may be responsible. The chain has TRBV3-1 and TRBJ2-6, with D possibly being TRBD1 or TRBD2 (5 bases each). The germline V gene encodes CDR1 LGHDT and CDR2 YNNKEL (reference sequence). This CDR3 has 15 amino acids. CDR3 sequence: CASSRGTSGASVLTF. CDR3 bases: TGTGCCAGCAGCCGAGGGACCTCTGGGGCCAGCGTCCTGACTTTC.

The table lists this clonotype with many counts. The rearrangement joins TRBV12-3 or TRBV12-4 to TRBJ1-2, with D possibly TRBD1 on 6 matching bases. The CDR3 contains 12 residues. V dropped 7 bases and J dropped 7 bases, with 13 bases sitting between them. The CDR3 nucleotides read TGTGCCAGCAATCGGGGGGCTGGTGGCTACACCTTC. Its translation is CASNRGAGGYTF.

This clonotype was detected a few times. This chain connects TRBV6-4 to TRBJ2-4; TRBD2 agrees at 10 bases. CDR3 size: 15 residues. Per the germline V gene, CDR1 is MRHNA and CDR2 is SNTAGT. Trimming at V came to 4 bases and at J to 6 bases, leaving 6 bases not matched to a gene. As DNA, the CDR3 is TGTGCCAGCAGTGTTAGCGGGGGGCCGGGAAACATTCAGTACTTC. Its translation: CASSVSGGPGNIQYF.

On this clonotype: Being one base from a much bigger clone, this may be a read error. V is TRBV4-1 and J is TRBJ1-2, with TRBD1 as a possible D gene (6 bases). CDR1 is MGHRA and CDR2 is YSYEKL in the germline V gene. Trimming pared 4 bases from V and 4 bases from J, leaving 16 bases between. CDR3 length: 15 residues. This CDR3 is CASSLEAGDPYGYTF. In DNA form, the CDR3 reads TGCGCCAGCAGCCTAGAGGCAGGGGACCCCTATGGCTACACCTTC.

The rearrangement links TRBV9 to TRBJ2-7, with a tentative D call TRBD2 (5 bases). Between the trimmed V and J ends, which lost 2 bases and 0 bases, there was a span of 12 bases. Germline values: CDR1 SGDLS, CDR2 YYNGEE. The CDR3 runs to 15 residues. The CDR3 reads CASSVGARSSYEQYF. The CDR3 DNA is TGTGCCAGCAGCGTGGGAGCCAGGAGCTCCTACGAGCAGTACTTC. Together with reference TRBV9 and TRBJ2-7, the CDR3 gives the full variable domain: DSGVTQTPKHLITATGQRVTLRCSPRSGDLSVYWYQQSLDQGLQFLIQYYNGEERAKGNILERFSAQQFPDLHSELNLSSLELGDSALYFCASSVGARSSYEQYFGPGTRLTVT.

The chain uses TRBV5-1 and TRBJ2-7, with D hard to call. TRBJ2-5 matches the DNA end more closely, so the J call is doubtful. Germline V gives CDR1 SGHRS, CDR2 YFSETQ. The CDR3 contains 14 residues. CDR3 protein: CASSGNDLQETQYF. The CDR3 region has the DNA TGCGCCAGCAGCGGAAATGATCTCCAAGAGACCCAGTACTTC.

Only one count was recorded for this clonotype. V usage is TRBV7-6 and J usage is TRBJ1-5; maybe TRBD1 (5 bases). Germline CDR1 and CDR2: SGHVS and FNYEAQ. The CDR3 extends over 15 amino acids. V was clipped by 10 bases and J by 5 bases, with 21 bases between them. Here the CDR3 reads CATGPGPRTDQPQHF. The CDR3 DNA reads TGTGCCACCGGGCCGGGACCCCGAACGGATCAGCCCCAGCATTTT.

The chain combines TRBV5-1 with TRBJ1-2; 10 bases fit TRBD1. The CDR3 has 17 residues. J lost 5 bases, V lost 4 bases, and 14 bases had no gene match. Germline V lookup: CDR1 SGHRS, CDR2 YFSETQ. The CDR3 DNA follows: TGCGCCAGCAGCCTAACCCCGGACAGGGGGGCTGTTTATGGCTACACCTTC. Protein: CASSLTPDRGAVYGYTF.

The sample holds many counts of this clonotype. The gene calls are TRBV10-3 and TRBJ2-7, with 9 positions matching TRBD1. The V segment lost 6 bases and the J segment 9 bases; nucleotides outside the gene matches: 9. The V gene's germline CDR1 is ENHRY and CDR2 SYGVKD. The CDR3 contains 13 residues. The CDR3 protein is CAIRGTGTDGQYF. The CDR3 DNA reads TGTGCCATCAGGGGGACAGGGACGGATGGGCAGTACTTC.

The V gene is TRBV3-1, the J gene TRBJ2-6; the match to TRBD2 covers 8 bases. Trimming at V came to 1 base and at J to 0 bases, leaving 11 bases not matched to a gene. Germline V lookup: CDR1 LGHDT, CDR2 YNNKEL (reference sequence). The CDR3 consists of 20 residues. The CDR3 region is CASSQVSGGILNSGANVLTF. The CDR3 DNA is TGTGCCAGCAGCCAAGTGAGCGGGGGCATACTTAACTCTGGGGCCAACGTCCTGACTTTC.

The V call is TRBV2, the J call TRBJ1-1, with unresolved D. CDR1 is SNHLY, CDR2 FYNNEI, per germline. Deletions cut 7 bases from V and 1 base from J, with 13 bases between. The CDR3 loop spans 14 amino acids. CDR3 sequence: CASIPGRGNTEAFF. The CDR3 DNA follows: TGTGCCAGCATACCGGGCCGTGGGAACACTGAAGCTTTCTTT. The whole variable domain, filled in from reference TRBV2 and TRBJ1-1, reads EPEVTQTPSHQVTQMGQEVILRCVPISNHLYFYWYRQILGQKVEFLVSFYNNEISEKSEIFDDQFSVERPDGSNFTLKIRSTKLEDSAMYFCASIPGRGNTEAFFGQGTRLTVV.

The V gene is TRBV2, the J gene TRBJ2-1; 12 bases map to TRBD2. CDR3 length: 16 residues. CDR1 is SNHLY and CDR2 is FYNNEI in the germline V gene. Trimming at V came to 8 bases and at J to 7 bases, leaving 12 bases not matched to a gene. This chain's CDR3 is CASGLLAGGPGNEQFF. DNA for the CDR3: TGTGCCAGCGGACTGCTAGCGGGGGGGCCTGGTAATGAGCAGTTCTTC.

CDR3 nucleotide sequence: TGCGCCAGCAGCGTGGACGGCCTACGGGATACGCAGTATTTT. This encodes CASSVDGLRDTQYF. V usage is TRBV5-1 and J usage is TRBJ2-3; D unresolved. Trimming shortened V by 4 bases and J by 6 bases, and 15 bases separated the two germline ends. Germline V gives CDR1 SGHRS, CDR2 YFSETQ. The CDR3 sequence is 14 residues long.

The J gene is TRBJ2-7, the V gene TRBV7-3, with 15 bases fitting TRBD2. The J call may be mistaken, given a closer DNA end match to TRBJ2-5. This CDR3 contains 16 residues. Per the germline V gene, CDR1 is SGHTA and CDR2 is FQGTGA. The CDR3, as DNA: TGTGCCAGCAGCTTATCGGGACTAGCGGGGGGAGAGACCCAGTACTTC. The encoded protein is CASSLSGLAGGETQYF.

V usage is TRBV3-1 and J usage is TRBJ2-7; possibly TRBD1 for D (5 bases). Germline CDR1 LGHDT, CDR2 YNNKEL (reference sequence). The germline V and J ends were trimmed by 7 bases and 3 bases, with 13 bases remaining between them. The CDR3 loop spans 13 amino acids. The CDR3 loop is CASTRQGNYEQYF. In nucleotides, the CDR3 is TGTGCCAGCACAAGGCAGGGCAACTACGAGCAGTACTTC.

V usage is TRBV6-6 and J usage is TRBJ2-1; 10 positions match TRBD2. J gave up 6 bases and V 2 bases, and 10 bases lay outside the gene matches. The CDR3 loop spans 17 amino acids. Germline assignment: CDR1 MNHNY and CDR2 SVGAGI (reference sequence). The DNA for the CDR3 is TGTGCCAGCAGTTACGTAACTAGCGGGACAACTGGCAATGAGCAGTTCTTC. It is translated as CASSYVTSGTTGNEQFF.

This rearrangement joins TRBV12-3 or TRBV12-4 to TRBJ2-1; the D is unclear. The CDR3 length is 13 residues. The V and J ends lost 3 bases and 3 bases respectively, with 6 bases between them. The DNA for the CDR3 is TGTGCCAGCAGTTTTCCCTTCTACAATGAGCAGTTCTTC. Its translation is CASSFPFYNEQFF.

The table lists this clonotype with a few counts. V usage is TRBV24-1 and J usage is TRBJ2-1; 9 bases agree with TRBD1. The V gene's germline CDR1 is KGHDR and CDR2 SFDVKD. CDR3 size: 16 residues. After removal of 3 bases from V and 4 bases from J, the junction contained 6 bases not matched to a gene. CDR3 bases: TGTGCCACCAGTGATGTAGGGACAGGGACATACAATGAGCAGTTCTTC. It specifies CATSDVGTGTYNEQFF.